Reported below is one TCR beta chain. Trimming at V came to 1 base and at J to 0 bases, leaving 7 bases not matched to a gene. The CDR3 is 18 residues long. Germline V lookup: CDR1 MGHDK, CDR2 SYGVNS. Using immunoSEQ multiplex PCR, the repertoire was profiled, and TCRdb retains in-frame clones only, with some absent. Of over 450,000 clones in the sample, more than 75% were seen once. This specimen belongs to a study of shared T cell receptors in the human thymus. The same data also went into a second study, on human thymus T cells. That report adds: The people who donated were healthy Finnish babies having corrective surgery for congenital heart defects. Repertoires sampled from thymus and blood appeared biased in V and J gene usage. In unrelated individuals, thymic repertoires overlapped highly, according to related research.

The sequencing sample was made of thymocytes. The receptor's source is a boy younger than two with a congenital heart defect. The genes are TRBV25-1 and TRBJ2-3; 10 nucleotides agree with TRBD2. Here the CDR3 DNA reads TGTGCCAGCAGTGAATCGGGTAGCGGGAGGCCTAGCACAGATACGCAGTATTTT. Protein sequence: CASSESGSGRPSTDTQYF.